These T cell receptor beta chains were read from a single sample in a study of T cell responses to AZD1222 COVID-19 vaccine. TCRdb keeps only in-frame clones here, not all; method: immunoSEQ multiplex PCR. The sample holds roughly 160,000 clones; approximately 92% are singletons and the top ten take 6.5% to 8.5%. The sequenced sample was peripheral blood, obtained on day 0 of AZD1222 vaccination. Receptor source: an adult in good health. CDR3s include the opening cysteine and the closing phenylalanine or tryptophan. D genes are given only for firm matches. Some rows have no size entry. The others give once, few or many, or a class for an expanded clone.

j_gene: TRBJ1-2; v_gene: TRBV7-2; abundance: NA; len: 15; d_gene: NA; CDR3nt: TGTGCCAGCAGCTTAGGTGCCGGACTTACATATGGCTACACCTTC; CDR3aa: CASSLGAGLTYGYTF
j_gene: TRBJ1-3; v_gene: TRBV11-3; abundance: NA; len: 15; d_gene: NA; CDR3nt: TGTGCCAGCAGCTTAGTCGGGGAGCTGAGAAACACCATATATTTT; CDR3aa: CASSLVGELRNTIYF
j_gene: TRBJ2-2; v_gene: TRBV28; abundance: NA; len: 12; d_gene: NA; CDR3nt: TGTGCCAGCAGTCAGATATCCCGTGGGCTGTTTTTT; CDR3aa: CASSQISRGLFF
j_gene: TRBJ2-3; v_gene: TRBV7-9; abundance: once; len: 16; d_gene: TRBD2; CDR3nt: TGTGCCAGCAGCACCTTAGCGGGGGGTACCCTCGATACGCAGTATTTT; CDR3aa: CASSTLAGGTLDTQYF
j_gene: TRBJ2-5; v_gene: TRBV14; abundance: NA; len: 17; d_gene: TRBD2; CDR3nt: TGTGCCAGCAGCCAAGATAGAGGACTAGCAACCGGAGAGACCCAGTACTTC; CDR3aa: CASSQDRGLATGETQYF
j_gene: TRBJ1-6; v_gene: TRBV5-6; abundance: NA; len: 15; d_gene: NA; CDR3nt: TGTGCCAGCAGCTTGGCCAGGGGCTGGGATTCACCCCTCCACTTT; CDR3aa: CASSLARGWDSPLHF
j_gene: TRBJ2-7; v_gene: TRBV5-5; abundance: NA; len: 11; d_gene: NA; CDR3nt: TGTGCCAGCAGCTTGAGGTACGAGCAGTACTTC; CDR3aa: CASSLRYEQYF
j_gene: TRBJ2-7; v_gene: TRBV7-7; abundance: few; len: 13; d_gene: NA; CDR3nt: TGTGCTAGCAGCTTAGACGGACCGTCCGAGCAGTACTTC; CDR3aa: CASSLDGPSEQYF
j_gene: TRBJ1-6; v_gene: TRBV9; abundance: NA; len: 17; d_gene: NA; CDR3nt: TGTGCCAGCAGCGTAGAACCAGGAAGCTCCTATAATTCACCCCTCCACTTT; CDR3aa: CASSVEPGSSYNSPLHF
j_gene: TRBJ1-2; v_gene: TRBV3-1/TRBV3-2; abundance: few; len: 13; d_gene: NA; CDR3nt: TGTGCCAGCAGCCAAGACGGGAGCTATGGCTACACCTTC; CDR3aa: CASSQDGSYGYTF
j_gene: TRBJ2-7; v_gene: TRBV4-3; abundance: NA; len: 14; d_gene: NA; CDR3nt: TGCGCCAGCAGCCACTCCCAGGGTGACTACGAGCAGTACTTC; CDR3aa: CASSHSQGDYEQYF
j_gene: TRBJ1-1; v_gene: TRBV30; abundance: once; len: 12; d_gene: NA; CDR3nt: TGTGCCCAGGGGATGCGGTCAACTGAAGCTTTCTTT; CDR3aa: CAQGMRSTEAFF
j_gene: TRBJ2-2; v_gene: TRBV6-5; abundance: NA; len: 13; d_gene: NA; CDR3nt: TGTGCCGCCGGAACCAAAAACACCGGGGAGCTGTTTTTT; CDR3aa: CAAGTKNTGELFF
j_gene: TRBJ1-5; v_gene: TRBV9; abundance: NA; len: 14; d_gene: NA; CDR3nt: TGTGCCAGCAGCCCAGAAAGTAGCAATCAGCCCCAGCATTTT; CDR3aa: CASSPESSNQPQHF
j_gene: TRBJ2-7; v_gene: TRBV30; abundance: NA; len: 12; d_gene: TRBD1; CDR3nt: TGTGCCTGGGGACAGGGGGGGTACGAGCAGTACTTC; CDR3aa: CAWGQGGYEQYF
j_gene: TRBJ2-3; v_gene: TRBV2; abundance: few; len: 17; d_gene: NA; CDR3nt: TGTGCCAGCAGTGAAGCAAAGGAGGGGGCCCGCACAGATACGCAGTATTTT; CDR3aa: CASSEAKEGARTDTQYF
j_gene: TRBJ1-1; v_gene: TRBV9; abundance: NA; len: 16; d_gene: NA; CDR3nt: TGTGCCAGCAGCGTAGGTGGGCAGGGCCTAAACACTGAAGCTTTCTTT; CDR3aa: CASSVGGQGLNTEAFF
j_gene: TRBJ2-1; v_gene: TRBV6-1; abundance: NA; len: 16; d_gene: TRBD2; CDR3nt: TGTGCCAGCAGCGAACGCGGAGCGGGGGATCACAATGAGCAGTTCTTC; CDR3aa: CASSERGAGDHNEQFF
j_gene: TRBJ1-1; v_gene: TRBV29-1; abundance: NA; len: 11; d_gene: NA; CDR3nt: TGCAGCGTTGATGGGCCAAATGAAGCTTTCTTT; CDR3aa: CSVDGPNEAFF
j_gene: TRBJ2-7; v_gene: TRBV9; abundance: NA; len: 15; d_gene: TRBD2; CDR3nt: TGTGCCAGCAGCGTAGTGGCTAGCGGGGCCGACGAGCAGTACTTC; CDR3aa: CASSVVASGADEQYF
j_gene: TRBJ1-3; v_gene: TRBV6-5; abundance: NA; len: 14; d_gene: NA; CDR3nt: TGTGCCAGCAGTTACAGGAACTCTGGAAACACCATATATTTT; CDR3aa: CASSYRNSGNTIYF
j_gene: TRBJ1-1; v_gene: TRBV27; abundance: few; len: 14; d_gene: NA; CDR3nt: TGTGCCAGCAGGTTAGGAAAAGGAAGGCCTGAAGCTTTCTTT; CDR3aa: CASRLGKGRPEAFF
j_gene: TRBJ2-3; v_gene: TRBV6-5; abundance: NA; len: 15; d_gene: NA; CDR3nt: TGTGCCAGCACCCCGGGCATGGCACTCCCAGATACGCAGTATTTT; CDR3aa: CASTPGMALPDTQYF
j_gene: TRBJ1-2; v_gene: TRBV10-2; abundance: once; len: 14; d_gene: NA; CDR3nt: TGCGCCAGCAGTGAGTCCGGGCTTCGCTATGGCTACACCTTC; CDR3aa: CASSESGLRYGYTF
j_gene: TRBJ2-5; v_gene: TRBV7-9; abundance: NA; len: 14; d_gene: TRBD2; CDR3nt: TGTGCCAGCAGCCCAGGACTAGTTGGAGAGACCCAGTACTTC; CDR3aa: CASSPGLVGETQYF
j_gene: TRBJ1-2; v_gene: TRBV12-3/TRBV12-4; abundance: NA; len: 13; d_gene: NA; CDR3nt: TGTGCCAGCAGCCTAGGGATGGACTATGGCTACACCTTC; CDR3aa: CASSLGMDYGYTF
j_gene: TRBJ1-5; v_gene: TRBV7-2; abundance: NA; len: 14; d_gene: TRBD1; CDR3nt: TGTGCCAGCAGCCCGAGGGGGCTCAATCAGCCCCAGCATTTT; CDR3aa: CASSPRGLNQPQHF
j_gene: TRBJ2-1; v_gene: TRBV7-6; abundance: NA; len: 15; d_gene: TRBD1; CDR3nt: TGTGCCAGCAGCCAACTGACAGGGGTTGGCAATGAGCAGTTCTTC; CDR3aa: CASSQLTGVGNEQFF
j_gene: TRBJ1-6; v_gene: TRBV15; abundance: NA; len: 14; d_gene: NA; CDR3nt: TGTGCCACCAGCAGAGACGGGGGGAATTCACCCCTCCACTTT; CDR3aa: CATSRDGGNSPLHF
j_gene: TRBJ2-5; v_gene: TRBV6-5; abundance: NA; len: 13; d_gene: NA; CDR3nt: TGTGCCAGCAGTCGACAGGGAGGTGAGACCCAGTACTTC; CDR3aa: CASSRQGGETQYF